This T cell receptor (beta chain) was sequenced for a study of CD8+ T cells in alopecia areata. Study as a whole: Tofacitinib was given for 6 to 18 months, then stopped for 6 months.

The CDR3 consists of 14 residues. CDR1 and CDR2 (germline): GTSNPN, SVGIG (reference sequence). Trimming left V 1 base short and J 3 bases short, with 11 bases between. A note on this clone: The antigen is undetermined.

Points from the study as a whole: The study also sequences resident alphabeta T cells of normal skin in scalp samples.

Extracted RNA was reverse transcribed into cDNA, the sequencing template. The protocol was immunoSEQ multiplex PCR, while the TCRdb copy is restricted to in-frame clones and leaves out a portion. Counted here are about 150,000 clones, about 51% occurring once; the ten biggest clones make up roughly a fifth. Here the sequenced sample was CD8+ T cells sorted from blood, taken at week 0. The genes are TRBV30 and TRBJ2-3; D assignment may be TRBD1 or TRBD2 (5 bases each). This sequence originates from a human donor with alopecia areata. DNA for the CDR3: TGTGCCTGGAGTGACGGGGCCAGGACAGATACGCAGTATTTT. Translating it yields CAWSDGARTDTQYF.